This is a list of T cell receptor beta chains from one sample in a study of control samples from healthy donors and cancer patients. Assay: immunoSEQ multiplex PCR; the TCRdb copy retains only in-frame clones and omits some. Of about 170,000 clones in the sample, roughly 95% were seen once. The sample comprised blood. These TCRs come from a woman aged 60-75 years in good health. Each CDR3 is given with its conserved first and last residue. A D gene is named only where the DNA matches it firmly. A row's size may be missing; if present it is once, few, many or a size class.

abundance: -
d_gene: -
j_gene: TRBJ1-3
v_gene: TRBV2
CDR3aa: CASSDPGAAGNTIYF
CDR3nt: TGTGCCAGCAGTGACCCAGGGGCCGCTGGAAACACCATATATTTT

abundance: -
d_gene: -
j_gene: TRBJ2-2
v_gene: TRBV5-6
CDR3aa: CASSLVGYGELFF
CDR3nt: TGTGCCAGCAGCTTGGTGGGGTACGGGGAGCTGTTTTTT

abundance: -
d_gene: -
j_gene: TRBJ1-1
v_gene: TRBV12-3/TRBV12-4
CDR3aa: CASSLKGNTEAFF
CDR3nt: TGTGCCAGCAGTTTAAAAGGGAACACTGAAGCTTTCTTT

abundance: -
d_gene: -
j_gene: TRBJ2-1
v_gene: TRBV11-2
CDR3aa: CASTRGSEAYNEQFF
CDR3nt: TGTGCCAGCACCCGAGGCTCGGAGGCCTACAATGAGCAGTTCTTC

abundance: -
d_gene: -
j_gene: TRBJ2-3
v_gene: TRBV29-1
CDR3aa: CSVEGERYPDTQYF
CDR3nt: TGCAGCGTTGAAGGGGAAAGGTACCCAGATACGCAGTATTTT

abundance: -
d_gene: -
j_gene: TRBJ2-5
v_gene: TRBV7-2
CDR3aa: CASSLDRTPGETQYF
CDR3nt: TGTGCCAGCAGCTTAGATCGAACTCCAGGGGAGACCCAGTACTTC

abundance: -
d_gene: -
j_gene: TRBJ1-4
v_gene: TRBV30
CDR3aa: CAWMGKTAGPNEKLFF
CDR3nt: TGTGCCTGGATGGGAAAAACAGCAGGACCTAATGAAAAACTGTTTTTT

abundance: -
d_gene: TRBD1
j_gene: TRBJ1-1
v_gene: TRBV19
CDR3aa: CASDDRANTEAFF
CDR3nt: TGTGCCAGTGATGACAGGGCGAACACTGAAGCTTTCTTT

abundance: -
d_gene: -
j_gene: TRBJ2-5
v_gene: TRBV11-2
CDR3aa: CASSLVGSRSQETQYF
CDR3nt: TGTGCCAGCAGCTTAGTCGGTAGCAGGAGCCAAGAGACCCAGTACTTC

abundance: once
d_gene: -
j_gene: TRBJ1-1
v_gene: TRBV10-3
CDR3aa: CAISVRQNTEAFF
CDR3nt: TGTGCCATCAGTGTACGACAGAACACTGAAGCTTTCTTT

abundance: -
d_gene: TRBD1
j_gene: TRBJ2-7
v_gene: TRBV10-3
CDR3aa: CAIRGTGTASEQYF
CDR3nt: TGTGCCATCAGGGGGACAGGTACTGCATCCGAGCAGTACTTC

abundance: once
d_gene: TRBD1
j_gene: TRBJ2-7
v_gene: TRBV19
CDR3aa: CASSIISGQGSYYEQYF
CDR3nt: TGTGCCAGTAGTATAATTTCCGGACAGGGGTCGTACTACGAGCAGTACTTC

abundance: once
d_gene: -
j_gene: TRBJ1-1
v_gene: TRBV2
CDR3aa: CASANPGHTEAFF
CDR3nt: TGTGCCAGCGCGAACCCCGGACACACTGAAGCTTTCTTT

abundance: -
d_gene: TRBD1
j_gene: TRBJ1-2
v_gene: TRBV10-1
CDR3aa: CASSEVGTGANYGYTF
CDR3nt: TGCGCCAGCAGTGAGGTTGGGACAGGGGCTAACTATGGCTACACCTTC

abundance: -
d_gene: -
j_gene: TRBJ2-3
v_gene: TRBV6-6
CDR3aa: CASSSPSDTQYF
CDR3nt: TGTGCCAGCAGTTCCCCGTCTGATACGCAGTATTTT

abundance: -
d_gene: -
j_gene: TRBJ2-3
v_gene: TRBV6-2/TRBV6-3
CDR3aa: CASSYVDGGTTDTQYF
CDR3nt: TGTGCCAGCAGTTACGTTGACGGGGGCACGACAGATACGCAGTATTTT

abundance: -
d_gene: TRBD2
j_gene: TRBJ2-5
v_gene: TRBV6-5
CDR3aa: CASSTPGGRGTQYF
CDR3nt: TGTGCCAGCAGTACCCCCGGAGGGAGGGGGACCCAGTACTTC

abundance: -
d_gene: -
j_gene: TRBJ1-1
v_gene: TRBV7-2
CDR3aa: CASSLDESRAFF
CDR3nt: TGTGCCAGCAGCTTGGACGAAAGCAGAGCTTTCTTT

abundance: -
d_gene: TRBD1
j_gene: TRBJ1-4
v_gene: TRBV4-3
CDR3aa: CASSRKWDRGNEKLFF
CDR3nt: TGCGCCAGCAGCCGGAAATGGGACAGGGGTAATGAAAAACTGTTTTTT

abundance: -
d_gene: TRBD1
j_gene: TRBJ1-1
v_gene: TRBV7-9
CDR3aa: CASSAGTANTEAFF
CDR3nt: TGTGCCAGCAGCGCCGGGACAGCGAACACTGAAGCTTTCTTT

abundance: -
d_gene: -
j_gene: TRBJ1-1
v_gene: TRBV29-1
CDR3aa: CSVIKDSAEAFF
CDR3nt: TGCAGCGTGATAAAAGACAGTGCTGAAGCTTTCTTT

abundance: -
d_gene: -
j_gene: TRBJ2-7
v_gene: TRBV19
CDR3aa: CASSIDPGLDEQYF
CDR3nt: TGTGCCAGTAGTATAGATCCAGGGTTGGACGAGCAGTACTTC

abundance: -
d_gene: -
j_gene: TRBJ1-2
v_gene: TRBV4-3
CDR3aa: CASSQGHETHYGYTF
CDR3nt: TGCGCCAGCAGCCAAGGCCACGAAACCCACTATGGCTACACCTTC

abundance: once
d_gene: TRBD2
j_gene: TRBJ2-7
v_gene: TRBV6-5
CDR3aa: CASSYSEAGAYEQYF
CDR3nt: TGTGCCAGCAGTTACTCCGAAGCGGGGGCCTACGAGCAGTACTTC

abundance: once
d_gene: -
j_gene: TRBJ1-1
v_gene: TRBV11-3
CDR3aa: CASSVFVNTEAFF
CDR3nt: TGTGCCAGCAGCGTATTCGTGAACACTGAAGCTTTCTTT

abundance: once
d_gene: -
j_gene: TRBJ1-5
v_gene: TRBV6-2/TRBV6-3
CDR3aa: CASSLLPRGLGPQHF
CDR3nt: TGTGCCAGCAGTTTGCTCCCAAGGGGATTAGGACCCCAGCATTTT

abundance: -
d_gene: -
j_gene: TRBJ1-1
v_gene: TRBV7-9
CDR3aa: CASSPQQNTEAFF
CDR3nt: TGTGCCAGCAGCCCGCAGCAGAACACTGAAGCTTTCTTT

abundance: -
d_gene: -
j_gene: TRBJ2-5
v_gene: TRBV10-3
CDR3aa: CAISGRRGVGHQETQYF
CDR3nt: TGTGCCATCAGTGGACGCAGGGGCGTGGGTCACCAAGAGACCCAGTACTTC

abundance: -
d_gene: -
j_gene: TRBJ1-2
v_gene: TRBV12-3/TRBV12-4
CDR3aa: CASSFNGNYGYTF
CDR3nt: TGTGCCAGCAGTTTCAACGGTAACTATGGCTACACCTTC